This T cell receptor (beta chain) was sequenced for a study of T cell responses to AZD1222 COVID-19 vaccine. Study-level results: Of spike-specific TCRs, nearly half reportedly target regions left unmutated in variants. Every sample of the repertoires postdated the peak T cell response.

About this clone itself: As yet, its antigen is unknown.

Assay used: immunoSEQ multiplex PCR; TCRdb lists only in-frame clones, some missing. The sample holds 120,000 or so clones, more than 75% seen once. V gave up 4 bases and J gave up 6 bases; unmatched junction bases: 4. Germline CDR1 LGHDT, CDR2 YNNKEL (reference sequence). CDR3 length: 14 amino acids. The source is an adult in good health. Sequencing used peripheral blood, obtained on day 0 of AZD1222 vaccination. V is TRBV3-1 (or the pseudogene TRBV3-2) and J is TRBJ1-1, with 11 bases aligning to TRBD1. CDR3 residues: CASSPRDRGAEAFF. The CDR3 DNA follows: TGTGCCAGCAGCCCCCGGGACAGGGGGGCTGAAGCTTTCTTT.